The 6 T cell receptor beta chains in this list originate from one sample, sequenced in a study of a mutant IDH1 vaccine in newly diagnosed glioma. Stated time point: week 5, during vaccination. Mutant IDH1 20-mer peptide, at 300 ug, made up each vaccine dose, with topical imiquimod. Repertoires were generated with immunoSEQ multiplex PCR, while TCRdb's copy carries only in-frame clones and drops some. The table lists under 30,000 clones, 75% to 80% of them singletons. No antigen has been assigned to these receptors. The sequences come from PBMCs, collected from a glioma patient whose treatment included an IDH1 peptide vaccine. Receptors originate from a man aged 35 to 55 with glioma.

The chain carries TRBV2 and TRBJ1-5; D is perhaps TRBD1 (5 bases). There are 14 residues in the CDR3. Germline V CDR1 and CDR2: SNHLY, FYNNEI. Trimming removed 6 bases from V and 3 bases from J, with 12 bases in between. Here the CDR3 DNA reads TGTGCCAGCAGGGGGGACGGATACAATCAGCCCCAGCATTTT. This translates into CASRGDGYNQPQHF.

CDR3 nucleotides: TGTGCCAGCAGTTCGCCGGGACAGGGGTCCCTGAACGAGCAGTACTTC. Its protein product is CASSSPGQGSLNEQYF. This chain connects TRBV27 to TRBJ2-5; 10 bases are a match to TRBD1. The J call could be wrong; TRBJ2-7 is a better fit for the DNA end. Germline V lookup: CDR1 MNHEY, CDR2 SMNVEV (reference sequence). This CDR3 is 16 amino acids long.

The genes are TRBV28 and TRBJ2-2, with 12 nucleotides matching TRBD2. This CDR3 is 17 amino acids long. Per the germline V gene, CDR1 is MDHEN and CDR2 is SYDVKM. The V segment lost 7 bases and the J segment 0 bases; nucleotides outside the gene matches: 6. DNA for the CDR3: TGTGCCAGCACCGGACTAGCGGGGTCCGCGAACACCGGGGAGCTGTTTTTT. Translated: CASTGLAGSANTGELFF. Complete variable domain (other parts from reference TRBV28 and TRBJ2-2): DVKVTQSSRYLVKRTGEKVFLECVQDMDHENMFWYRQDPGLGLRLIYFSYDVKMKEKGDIPEGYSVSREKKERFSLILESASTNQTSMYLCASTGLAGSANTGELFFGEGSRLTVL.

The CDR3 here is CASSSQVHTGELFF. As DNA, the CDR3 is TGTGCCAGCAGCTCTCAAGTTCACACCGGGGAGCTGTTTTTT. V is TRBV11-2 and J is TRBJ2-2; D unresolved. From germline, CDR1 is SGHAT and CDR2 FQNNGV. Trimming shortened V by 4 bases and J by 3 bases, and 9 bases separated the two germline ends. This CDR3 has 14 amino acids.

The J gene is TRBJ1-2, the V gene TRBV29-1, with D unclear. The CDR3 runs to 11 residues. Germline values: CDR1 SQVTM, CDR2 ANQGSEA. V gave up 5 bases and J gave up 4 bases, with 8 bases separating them. This CDR3 reads CSVIESYGYTF. As DNA, the CDR3 is TGCAGCGTTATAGAGAGCTATGGCTACACCTTC.

V is TRBV7-8 and J is TRBJ2-1; maybe TRBD2 (6 bases). Germline values: CDR1 SGHVS, CDR2 FQNEAQ. V shed 5 bases and J shed 7 bases, with 9 bases lying between them. The CDR3 has 12 residues. The CDR3 protein is CASSDGGNEQFF. The CDR3 DNA reads as TGTGCCAGCAGCGATGGGGGGAATGAGCAGTTCTTC.